The 6 T cell receptor beta chains presented below share a single source sample, sequenced in a study of neoadjuvant anti-PD-1 for oral cavity cancer. TCRdb keeps only in-frame clones here, not all; method: immunoSEQ multiplex PCR. Found here are more than 50,000 clones, 65% to 85% of them singletons; the top ten hold roughly 2.6%. Material: PBMCs, obtained before nivolumab (anti-PD-1) treatment. Receptors were obtained from a person aged 35-79 years with oral cavity squamous cell carcinoma.

The chain joins TRBV19 to TRBJ2-7; D may be TRBD1 or TRBD2 (6 bases each). The CDR3 totals 14 residues. Germline V CDR1 and CDR2: LNHDA, SQIVND (reference sequence). Trimming stripped 3 bases from V and 7 bases from J, with 16 bases between. CDR3: CASSIEWGAGEQYF. As DNA, the CDR3 is TGTGCCAGTAGTATTGAGTGGGGGGCTGGGGAGCAGTACTTC.

CDR3 sequence: CASSSGARDEQFF. The DNA of the CDR3 is TGTGCCAGTAGTAGTGGGGCTAGGGATGAGCAGTTCTTC. The genes are TRBV19 and TRBJ2-1; possibly TRBD1 for D (5 bases). The germline V and J ends were trimmed by 4 bases and 8 bases, with 12 bases remaining between them. CDR1 LNHDA and CDR2 SQIVND come from the germline V gene (reference sequence). The CDR3 is made up of 13 amino acids.

J is TRBJ2-3 and V is TRBV11-2; 12 positions agree with TRBD2. V lost 4 bases, J lost 0 bases, and 2 bases stayed unmatched. The germline gives CDR1 SGHAT, CDR2 FQNNGV. The CDR3 consists of 16 residues. The CDR3 spells CASSYLAGGSTDTQYF. CDR3 in DNA: TGTGCCAGCAGCTATCTAGCGGGGGGGAGCACAGATACGCAGTATTTT.

This clone was recorded once. The chain couples TRBV27 to TRBJ1-1; weak D call: TRBD1 (6 bases). Trimming shortened V by 3 bases and J by 5 bases, and 16 bases separated the two germline ends. From germline, CDR1 is MNHEY and CDR2 SMNVEV (reference sequence). The length of the CDR3 is 15 residues. The CDR3: CASSFTRGGVTEAFF. The CDR3 DNA sequence: TGTGCCAGCAGTTTTACAAGGGGGGGTGTAACTGAAGCTTTCTTT.

This chain joins TRBV7-2 and TRBJ2-7, with 8 positions matching TRBD2. J gave up 3 bases and V 5 bases, and 6 bases lay outside the gene matches. The CDR3 runs 14 residues. Germline loops: CDR1 SGHTA, CDR2 FQGNSA. In nucleotides, the CDR3 is TGTGCCAGCAGCCGCACGGGGGGGCTCTACGAGCAGTACTTC. It is translated as CASSRTGGLYEQYF.

This clone was detected a few times. The rearrangement joins TRBV2 to TRBJ2-7, with 9 bases aligning to TRBD1. Germline values: CDR1 SNHLY, CDR2 FYNNEI. The CDR3 spans 14 residues. V lost 6 bases to trimming and J lost 0 bases; unmatched junction nucleotides: 3. CDR3 in DNA: TGTGCCAGCAGGGGACAGGGTAGCTCCTACGAGCAGTACTTC. Protein product: CASRGQGSSYEQYF.